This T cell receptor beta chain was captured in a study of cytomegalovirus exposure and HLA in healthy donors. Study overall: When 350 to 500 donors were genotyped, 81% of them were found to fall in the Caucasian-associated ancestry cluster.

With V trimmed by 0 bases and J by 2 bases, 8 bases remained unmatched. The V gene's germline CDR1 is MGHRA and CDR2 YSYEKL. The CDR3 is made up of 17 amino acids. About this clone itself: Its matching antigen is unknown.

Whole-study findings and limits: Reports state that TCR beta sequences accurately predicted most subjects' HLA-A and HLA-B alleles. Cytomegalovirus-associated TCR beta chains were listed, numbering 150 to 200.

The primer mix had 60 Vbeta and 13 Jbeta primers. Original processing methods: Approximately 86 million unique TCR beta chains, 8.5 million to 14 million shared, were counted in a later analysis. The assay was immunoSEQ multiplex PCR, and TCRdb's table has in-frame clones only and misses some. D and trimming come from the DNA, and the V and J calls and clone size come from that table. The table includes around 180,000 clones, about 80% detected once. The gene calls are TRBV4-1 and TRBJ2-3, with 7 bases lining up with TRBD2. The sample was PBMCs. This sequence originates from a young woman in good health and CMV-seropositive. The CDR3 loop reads CASSQERAGGTTDTQYF. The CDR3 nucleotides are TGCGCCAGCAGCCAAGAAAGAGCCGGGGGGACCACAGATACGCAGTATTTT.